The present T cell receptor beta chain was sequenced within a study of shared clonotypes between healthy human individuals. The study's findings and limits: The study found approximately 5% of naive CD4 clonotypes shared across a few donors.

The ends were cut back, 7 bases at V and 1 base at J, with 10 bases in the middle. The germline gives CDR1 SQVTM, CDR2 ANQGSEA. The CDR3 consists of 12 residues. Adult Caucasians living in Nashville, Tennessee made up all of the donors. In the CD4+ fraction, cells were divided into CD45RA+ naive and CD45RA-negative memory subsets. Points on this clone: Its antigen is undetermined.

Splitting of each subset's genomic DNA was done evenly across several immunoSEQ plates. The repertoire was sequenced with immunoSEQ multiplex PCR; TCRdb's copy has only in-frame clones and lacks some. The table includes 2 million to 2.5 million clones, around 95% detected once. The gene calls are TRBV29-1 and TRBJ1-1, with D hard to call. The source of this sequence is a man in his late teens or twenties in good health. Specimen: naive CD4+ T cells sorted from blood. Sample subset: CD45RA+ positively selected. In DNA form, the CDR3 reads TGCAGCGCCTCGGACCAGAACACTGAAGCTTTCTTT. Amino acid sequence: CSASDQNTEAFF.